What follows are 9 T cell receptor beta chains derived from one specimen sequenced in a study of cytomegalovirus exposure and HLA in healthy donors (dated by TCRdb to about 2017). Libraries were constructed by the immunoSEQ multiplex PCR assay. The multiplex PCR relied on a mix of 60 forward primers for TCR Vbeta segments and 13 reverse primers for TCR Jbeta segments. What TCRdb holds here is the immuneACCESS table cut down to in-frame rearrangements. Part of the clones is not present; checked against another copy, under half of the missing clones reflect an unresolved V gene, and the others are unexplained. The sample table holds just under 95,000 clones, of which 81% were seen once. Around 10% of the sample belongs to the ten largest clones. Sequencing was done on a sample of PBMCs. The source of these receptors is a human donor in good health.

This sequence joins TRBV4-2 and TRBJ2-1; 8 bases fit TRBD2. The germline V gene has CDR1 LGHNA and CDR2 YNFKEQ. Trimming removed 3 bases from V and 8 bases from J; junction bases left unmatched: 15. This CDR3 comprises 17 residues. The CDR3, as DNA: TGTGCCAGCAGCCAGTTTAGCGGGGAGGTCTCCAGCTATGAGCAGTTCTTC. Translating gives CASSQFSGEVSSYEQFF.

This clone was seen a single time. The chain carries TRBV6-1 and TRBJ1-1; D uncertain. V was cut by 1 base and J by 4 bases, with 7 bases left in between. The CDR3 sequence is 13 residues long. CDR1 is MNHNS and CDR2 is SASEGT in the germline V gene. CDR3 sequence: CASSEVLATEAFF. In DNA, the CDR3 is TGTGCCAGCAGTGAAGTGTTGGCCACTGAAGCTTTCTTT.

The rearrangement uses TRBV28 and TRBJ2-7; D ambiguous. This CDR3 is 13 amino acids long. V was cut by 3 bases and J by 3 bases, with 9 bases left in between. Germline CDR1 and CDR2: MDHEN and SYDVKM. The CDR3 bases are TGTGCCAGCAGTTTGCTAGGAAACTACGAGCAGTACTTC. Protein: CASSLLGNYEQYF.

This clone was seen only a few times. This chain links TRBV11-3 with TRBJ2-7; 8 bases line up with TRBD1. V shed 5 bases, J shed 3 bases, and the junction held 9 bases outside the gene matches. This CDR3 contains 15 residues. CDR1 and CDR2 from the germline V gene are SGHNT and YENEEA. The CDR3 protein is CASSPSGQGSYEQYF. DNA for the CDR3: TGTGCCAGCAGCCCCAGCGGACAGGGTAGCTACGAGCAGTACTTC.

The chain carries TRBV7-6 and TRBJ2-3; tentative D call: TRBD2 (6 bases). The CDR3 extends over 17 amino acids. Germline-derived CDR1 and CDR2 are SGHVS and FNYEAQ. Deletions cut 6 bases from V and 0 bases from J, with 19 bases between. CDR3 protein: CASSSGARGFSTDTQYF. Written as DNA, the CDR3 is TGTGCCAGCAGTAGCGGAGCTCGGGGGTTTAGCACAGATACGCAGTATTTT.

The table lists this clone with a count of one. In DNA form, the CDR3 reads TGTGCCAGCTCACCCGGGACAGTGACTCCGGAGACCCAGTACTTC. Its translation is CASSPGTVTPETQYF. This chain connects TRBV7-6 to TRBJ2-5; 7 positions agree with TRBD1. Trimming cost V 8 bases and J 5 bases; bases outside gene matches: 14. CDR3 length equals 15 residues. Looked up from germline, CDR1 is SGHVS and CDR2 is FNYEAQ.

CDR3 in amino acids: CSGTAMNIQYF. The CDR3 DNA follows: TGCAGCGGGACAGCTATGAACATTCAGTACTTC. The chain couples TRBV29-1 to TRBJ2-4, with a possible D match to TRBD1 (6 bases). The CDR3 runs to 11 residues. Germline lookup yields CDR1 SQVTM and CDR2 ANQGSEA. V lost 7 bases and J 7 bases, leaving 11 bases between the germline ends.

This clone was detected only once. This CDR3 is CASSSTPGQGATEAFF. The CDR3 DNA is TGTGCCAGCAGTTCAACTCCAGGACAGGGGGCCACTGAAGCTTTCTTT. This sequence joins TRBV28 and TRBJ1-1; the match to TRBD1 covers 11 bases. CDR1 is MDHEN and CDR2 is SYDVKM in the germline V gene. V shed 4 bases, J shed 4 bases, and the junction held 8 bases outside the gene matches. The CDR3 consists of 16 residues.

This clone has a single count. V and J are TRBV2 and TRBJ1-4; a weak D match, TRBD1 (6 bases). Germline V gene lookup returns CDR1 SNHLY and CDR2 FYNNEI. V dropped 6 bases and J dropped 7 bases, with 15 bases sitting between them. The CDR3 loop spans 14 amino acids. This CDR3 is CASSKQGLGEKLFF. The CDR3 DNA reads as TGTGCCAGCAGCAAGCAGGGGCTGGGTGAAAAACTGTTTTTT.